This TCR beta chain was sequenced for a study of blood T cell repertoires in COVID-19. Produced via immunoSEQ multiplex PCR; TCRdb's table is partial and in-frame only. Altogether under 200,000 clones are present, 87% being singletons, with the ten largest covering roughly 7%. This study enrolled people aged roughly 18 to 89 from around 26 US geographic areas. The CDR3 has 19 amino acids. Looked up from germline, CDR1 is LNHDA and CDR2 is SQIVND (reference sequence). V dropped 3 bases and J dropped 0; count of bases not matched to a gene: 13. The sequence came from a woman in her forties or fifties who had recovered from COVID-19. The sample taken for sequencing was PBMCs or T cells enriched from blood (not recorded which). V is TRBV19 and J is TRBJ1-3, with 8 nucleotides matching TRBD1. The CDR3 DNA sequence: TGTGCCAGTAGTATGGGGGCAGGGGGCCGCCCGAACTCTGGAAACACCATATATTTT. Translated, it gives CASSMGAGGRPNSGNTIYF.